The 30 T cell receptor beta chains reported below all come from one sample, sequenced in a study of T cells in Graves' hyperthyroidism and ophthalmopathy. Using RNA transcripts as the source, TCR beta CDR3 regions were amplified. The primer set for the first-round RT-PCR of the TCR CDR3 was HTBI. Each CDR3 protein gets one entry after TCRdb re-called the multiplex PCR reads with MiXCR. This sample has around 450,000 distinct CDR3 sequences, with 12% to 15% found just once. The sample consisted of blood. The receptors originated from a woman aged 18 to 35 with Graves' hyperthyroidism.

The V call is TRBV6-5, the J call TRBJ2-2; 8 positions match TRBD1. V gave up 0 bases and J gave up 1 base; unmatched junction bases: 7. Germline lookup yields CDR1 MNHEY and CDR2 SVGAGI. The length of the CDR3 is 18 residues. CDR3 DNA sequence: TGTGCCAGCAGTTACTCAATCGACAGGGGTTTGAACACCGGGGAGCTGTTTTTT. It is translated as CASSYSIDRGLNTGELFF.

This clonotype was recorded many times. This chain links TRBV30 with TRBJ2-7; D perhaps matches TRBD2 (6 bases). This CDR3 spans 14 amino acids. Trimming pared 7 bases from V and 4 bases from J, leaving 20 bases between. Germline CDR1 and CDR2: GTSNPN and SVGIG (reference sequence). The CDR3 reads CASAPAPGGYEQYF. The CDR3 DNA follows: TGTGCCTCCGCTCCTGCACCTGGGGGGTACGAGCAGTACTTC.

The rearrangement uses TRBV30 and TRBJ1-5; weak D call: TRBD1 (5 bases). The V and J ends lost 0 bases and 0 bases respectively, with 9 bases between them. There are 15 residues in the CDR3. Germline assignment: CDR1 GTSNPN and CDR2 SVGIG (reference sequence). Written as DNA, the CDR3 is TGTGCCTGGAGTGTCGGGGCTAATAGCAATCAGCCCCAGCATTTT. Translation: CAWSVGANSNQPQHF.

Many counts were recorded for this clonotype. This chain links TRBV6-1 with TRBJ2-7; D gene ambiguous. The CDR3 spans 13 residues. Germline V gene sequence: CDR1 MNHNS, CDR2 SASEGT. The V end lost 7 bases, the J end lost 1 base, and 11 bases lay between the germline ends. The CDR3 coding sequence is TGTGCCAGCACCAGCGTTAATTCCTACGAGCAGTACTTC. This codes for CASTSVNSYEQYF.

This clonotype was detected many times. CDR3 DNA: TGTGCCAGCAGCACGACAGGGGGCAACTATGGCTACACCTTC. Translating gives CASSTTGGNYGYTF. The chain employs TRBV28 and TRBJ1-2; TRBD1 matches at 10 bases. The germline gives CDR1 MDHEN, CDR2 SYDVKM. The CDR3 runs 14 residues. V gave up 6 bases and J gave up 2 bases; unmatched junction bases: 3.

This clonotype has ten or more counts. The chain employs TRBV2 and TRBJ1-1, with D perhaps TRBD1 (5 bases). The germline V gene encodes CDR1 SNHLY and CDR2 FYNNEI. This CDR3 contains 14 residues. Between the trimmed V and J ends, which lost 4 bases and 4 bases, there was a span of 13 bases. The CDR3 region is CASSVFGQTTEAFF. Here the CDR3 DNA reads TGTGCCAGCAGTGTCTTCGGACAAACCACTGAAGCTTTCTTT.

This clonotype was counted ten times or more. This rearrangement joins TRBV6-1 to TRBJ1-2, with a weak D call TRBD1 (5 bases). The CDR3 spans 15 residues. V was cut by 6 bases and J by 0 bases, with 14 bases left in between. The V gene's germline CDR1 is MNHNS and CDR2 SASEGT. CDR3 residues: CASSDYGASNYGYTF. CDR3 bases: TGTGCCAGCAGCGATTACGGGGCTTCTAACTATGGCTACACCTTC.

The table lists this clonotype with a few counts. The J gene is TRBJ1-4, the V gene TRBV5-1; tentatively, D is TRBD1 (6 bases). Per germline, CDR1 SGHRS and CDR2 YFSETQ. The CDR3 runs to 15 residues. V was shortened by 5 bases and J by 8 bases, with 19 bases between the two germline ends. The CDR3 is CASRTTGRGGEKLFF. The DNA of the CDR3 is TGCGCCAGCAGAACTACAGGGAGGGGAGGAGAAAAACTGTTTTTT.

This clonotype showed up just a few times. Because the CDR3's place on the DNA is in doubt, the DNA is left out and the CDR3 is given as listed by TCRdb. V usage is TRBV5-4 and J usage is TRBJ2-3; TRBD1, the table's D call, lacks a check against the DNA. Per the germline V gene, CDR1 is SGHNT and CDR2 is YYREEE (reference sequence). The length of the CDR3 is 16 amino acids, counting both ends. The CDR3 sequence is CASSLEGISAPDTQYF.

In its sample, this clonotype was seen a few times. The rearrangement joins TRBV20-1 to TRBJ1-5, with D possibly matching TRBD1 (5 bases). This CDR3 spans 15 amino acids. With 5 bases removed from V and 0 bases from J, the gap between germline ends came to 14 bases. Germline assignment: CDR1 DFQATT and CDR2 SNEGSKA (reference sequence). CDR3 amino acids: CSAPPGGYSNQPQHF. CDR3 in DNA: TGCAGTGCTCCCCCGGGGGGTTATAGCAATCAGCCCCAGCATTTT.

The sample holds many counts of this clonotype. The chain employs TRBV6-1 and TRBJ2-3; 9 nucleotides agree with TRBD2. The CDR3 consists of 15 residues. V trimming: 4 bases; J trimming: 3 bases; junction bases outside the gene matches: 5. Per the germline V gene, CDR1 is MNHNS and CDR2 is SASEGT. This chain's CDR3 is CASSGLAGETDTQYF. CDR3 DNA: TGTGCCAGCAGTGGGTTAGCGGGAGAGACAGATACGCAGTATTTT.

This clonotype has at least ten counts. This rearrangement joins TRBV20-1 to TRBJ1-1; 8 nucleotides agree with TRBD1. Germline trimming cut 3 bases from V and 4 bases from J; bases unmatched to any gene: 10. Germline-derived CDR1 and CDR2 are DFQATT and SNEGSKA (reference sequence). The CDR3 is made up of 15 amino acids. CDR3 DNA: TGCAGTGCTAGGGCCACACAGGGGGGCGGCACTGAAGCTTTCTTT. Amino acid sequence: CSARATQGGGTEAFF.

Ten or more counts support this clonotype. DNA for the CDR3: TGTGCCAGCAGTTTATTGGCAGGGGTCGGGGAGCTGTTTTTT. Translating it yields CASSLLAGVGELFF. The chain carries TRBV28 and TRBJ2-2; the D gene is possibly TRBD1 (6 bases). V lost 1 base and J 7 bases, leaving 10 bases between the germline ends. This CDR3 has 14 amino acids. Germline V gene lookup returns CDR1 MDHEN and CDR2 SYDVKM.

The rearrangement links TRBV20-1 to TRBJ2-2; perhaps TRBD1 as D (5 bases). The CDR3 covers 13 residues. V gave up 4 bases and J gave up 1 base, with 7 bases separating them. Germline CDR1 DFQATT, CDR2 SNEGSKA (reference sequence). The CDR3 loop reads CSAITGNTGELFF. The CDR3 bases are TGCAGTGCTATAACAGGGAACACCGGGGAGCTGTTTTTT.

This clonotype was detected many times. The CDR3 DNA reads as TGTGCCAGCACTCGGGACAGGGGGTCCCGAGGCACCGGGGAGCTGTTTTTT. Encoded protein: CASTRDRGSRGTGELFF. This chain joins TRBV6-2 or TRBV6-3 and TRBJ2-2; 11 nucleotides agree with TRBD1. V trimming: 7 bases; J trimming: 4 bases; junction bases outside the gene matches: 11. Germline CDR1 MNHEY, CDR2 SVGEGT. This CDR3 has 17 residues.

This clonotype has a count of ten or more. The chain uses TRBV10-2 and TRBJ1-5, with 9 positions matching TRBD1. CDR3 length equals 13 residues. In germline, CDR1 is WSHSY, CDR2 SAAADI. J gave up 6 bases and V 8 bases, and 5 bases lay outside the gene matches. The CDR3 is CASGGQGSQPQHF. The CDR3 DNA follows: TGCGCCAGCGGGGGACAGGGTAGTCAGCCCCAGCATTTT.

This clonotype has more than one count but fewer than ten. This chain links TRBV10-3 with TRBJ2-7, with D possibly TRBD1 on 8 matching bases. The CDR3 is 14 amino acids. Germline V gene lookup returns CDR1 ENHRY and CDR2 SYGVKD. The germline V and J ends were trimmed by 11 bases and 3 bases, with 20 bases remaining between them. CDR3 sequence (DNA): TGTGCCGTGGGAACAGGGGGGGGGGGCTACGAGCAGTACTTC. Amino acids: CAVGTGGGGYEQYF.

This clonotype was observed many times. The chain has TRBV20-1 and TRBJ2-7; no clear D gene. The V end was cut by 3 bases, the J end by 7 bases, with 16 bases between. This CDR3 region has 13 residues. Germline V gene sequence: CDR1 DFQATT, CDR2 SNEGSKA (reference sequence). The CDR3 bases are TGCAGTGCTAGCTTCGCTGTGGCGGCGGAGCAGTACTTC. This sequence encodes CSASFAVAAEQYF.

J is TRBJ1-2 and V is TRBV12-3 or TRBV12-4; a possible D gene is TRBD1 (6 bases). The V gene lost 8 bases and the J gene lost 5 bases, with 15 bases spanning the gap. This CDR3 has 13 residues. CDR3 amino acids: CASGPTTGYGYTF. CDR3 nucleotides: TGTGCCAGCGGCCCCACTACAGGGTATGGCTACACCTTC.

In the case of this clonotype: One end of the junction is discordant with germline, which a read error may explain. This rearrangement joins TRBV15 to TRBJ2-7, with D uncertain. The germline gives CDR1 LNHNV, CDR2 YYDKDF (reference sequence). The CDR3 contains 15 residues. CDR3 bases: TGTGTCACCAGCAGAGATCGCGGACGCTCCTACGAGCAGTACTTC. Amino acids: CVTSRDRGRSYEQYF.

There are many counts of this clonotype. The CDR3 sequence: CASSFLDTAAQYF. In nucleotides, the CDR3 is TGTGCCAGCAGTTTCTTGGACACGGCGGCCCAGTACTTC. The rearrangement joins TRBV12-3 or TRBV12-4 to TRBJ2-5; D possibly corresponds to TRBD1 (5 bases). The CDR3 loop spans 13 amino acids. V was shortened by 3 bases and J by 9 bases, with 14 bases between the two germline ends.

V and J are TRBV13 and TRBJ2-7; 9 bases are shared with TRBD1. Germline V lookup: CDR1 PRHDT, CDR2 FYEKMQ (reference sequence). J lost 5 bases, V lost 5 bases, and 10 bases had no gene match. This CDR3 comprises 15 residues. The DNA of the CDR3 is TGTGCCAGCAGCCAAACGGGGACAGGGCGACACGAGCAGTACTTC. Protein product: CASSQTGTGRHEQYF. Supplemented by reference TRBV13 and TRBJ2-7, the full variable domain reads AAGVIQSPRHLIKEKRETATLKCYPIPRHDTVYWYQQGPGQDPQFLISFYEKMQSDKGSIPDRFSAQQFSDYHSELNMSSLELGDSALYFCASSQTGTGRHEQYFGPGTRLTVT.

This clonotype has more than one count but fewer than ten. This sequence joins TRBV28 and TRBJ2-3; weak D call: TRBD1 (5 bases). Trimming took 2 bases from V and 2 from J, leaving 14 bases between them. The CDR3 is 16 residues long. The germline V gene has CDR1 MDHEN and CDR2 SYDVKM. The CDR3 region has the DNA TGTGCCAGCAGTTTAATCCAGGGTCAGGTCACAGATACGCAGTATTTT. This encodes CASSLIQGQVTDTQYF.

There are many counts of this clonotype. The V and J genes are TRBV5-5 and TRBJ2-3; D may be TRBD1 or TRBD2 (5 bases each). V was shortened by 2 bases and J by 2 bases, with 15 bases between the two germline ends. CDR3 length: 16 amino acids. The V gene's germline CDR1 is SGHKS and CDR2 YYEKEE (reference sequence). CDR3 amino acids: CASSFRRDGLTDTQYF. The CDR3 bases are TGTGCCAGCAGCTTTAGACGGGACGGTCTCACAGATACGCAGTATTTT.

This clonotype was counted many times. This rearrangement joins TRBV29-1 to TRBJ1-1, with D maybe TRBD1 (6 bases). The length of the CDR3 is 14 residues. Trimming took off 3 bases at V and 7 bases at J, with 18 bases between the two ends. Looked up from germline, CDR1 is SQVTM and CDR2 is ANQGSEA. CDR3 residues: CSVEGGAPGNEAFF. In nucleotides, the CDR3 is TGCAGCGTTGAGGGGGGGGCGCCGGGCAATGAAGCTTTCTTT.

This clonotype was observed at least ten times. The chain employs TRBV11-2 and TRBJ2-3; D may be TRBD2 (6 bases). V was shortened by 0 bases and J by 1 base, with 8 bases between the two germline ends. This CDR3 comprises 15 residues. The germline V gene encodes CDR1 SGHAT and CDR2 FQNNGV. CDR3 loop: CASSLEPSGTDTQYF. The CDR3 DNA follows: TGTGCCAGCAGCTTAGAGCCTAGCGGCACAGATACGCAGTATTTT.

This clonotype was picked up many times. The chain's CDR3 is CASSLGDVYEQYF. CDR3 DNA: TGTGCCAGCAGCCTTGGGGACGTCTACGAGCAGTACTTC. The J gene is TRBJ2-7, the V gene TRBV7-2; D is possibly TRBD1 or TRBD2 (5 bases each). The CDR3 runs to 13 residues. Germline V gene data show CDR1 as SGHTA and CDR2 as FQGNSA. The V and J ends lost 5 bases and 3 bases respectively, with 11 bases between them.

As to this clonotype: This may be a read error: a much more frequent sequence differs by one nucleotide. V gene TRBV6-4 combines with J gene TRBJ2-1; D gene uncertain. The J call may be faulty, since TRBJ2-7 better matches the DNA end. CDR3 length: 13 amino acids. CDR1 and CDR2 (germline): MRHNA, SNTAGT. DNA for the CDR3: TGTGCCAGCAGGCTTTTGGGTTACAATGAGCAGTACTTC. It translates to CASRLLGYNEQYF.

The chain is built from TRBV6-2 or TRBV6-3 and TRBJ2-2; 9 nucleotides align to TRBD2. This CDR3 is 16 amino acids long. The germline CDR1 and CDR2 sequences are MNHEY and SVGEGT. J lost 3 bases, V lost 6 bases, and 8 bases had no gene match. The CDR3 protein is CASSPAGGGYTGELFF. DNA of the CDR3: TGTGCCAGCAGCCCAGCGGGAGGAGGGTACACCGGGGAGCTGTTTTTT.

This clonotype was observed at least ten times. The chain couples TRBV6-1 to TRBJ2-7; 8 bases match TRBD1. Germline assignment: CDR1 MNHNS and CDR2 SASEGT. The trim removed 5 bases at V and 4 bases at J, leaving 7 bases unmatched. This CDR3 has 14 amino acids. This CDR3 is CASSTQGAMYEQYF. Written as DNA, the CDR3 is TGTGCCAGCAGTACCCAGGGGGCAATGTACGAGCAGTACTTC.